The T cell receptor (beta chain) described here comes from a study of shared clonotypes between healthy human individuals. Study in general: CD4 naive and memory got three plates each, CD8 naive two, CD8 memory one.

The germline CDR1 and CDR2 sequences are SGHTA and FQGNSA. CDR3 length: 15 amino acids. Sequenced by immunoSEQ multiplex PCR; TCRdb stores in-frame clones only, minus some. Of around 550,000 clones in the sample, around 96% are singletons; the top ten hold approximately 0.11%. Naive CD8 cells comprised CD45RO-negative, CCR7-positively selected cells, excluding terminally differentiated effector memory CD45RA+ cells. The chain recombines TRBV7-2 with TRBJ2-5; D may correspond to TRBD1 or TRBD2 (5 bases each). The J call may be incorrect, as the DNA end agrees better with TRBJ2-7. The clonotype comes from a woman aged 25 to 39 in good health. The sample taken for sequencing was naive CD8+ T cells sorted from blood. The CDR3 loop reads CASSLTGTLSYEQYF. CDR3 sequence (DNA): TGTGCCAGCAGCTTAACGGGGACCCTCTCCTACGAGCAGTACTTC.